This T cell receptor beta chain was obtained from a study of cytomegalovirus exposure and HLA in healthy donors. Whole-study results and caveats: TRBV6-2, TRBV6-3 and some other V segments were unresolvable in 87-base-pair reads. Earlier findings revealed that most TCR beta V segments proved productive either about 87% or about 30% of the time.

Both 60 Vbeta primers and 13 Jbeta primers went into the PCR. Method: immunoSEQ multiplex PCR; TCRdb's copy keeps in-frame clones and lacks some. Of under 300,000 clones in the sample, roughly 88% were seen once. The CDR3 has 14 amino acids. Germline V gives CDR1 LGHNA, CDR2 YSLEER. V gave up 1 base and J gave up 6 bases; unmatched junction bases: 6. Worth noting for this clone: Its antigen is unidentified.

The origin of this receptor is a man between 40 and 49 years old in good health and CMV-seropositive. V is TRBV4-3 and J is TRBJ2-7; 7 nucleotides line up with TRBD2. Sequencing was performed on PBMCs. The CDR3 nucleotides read TGCGCCAGCAGCCAAGGCCGGACTAGTAGCGAGCAGTACTTC. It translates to CASSQGRTSSEQYF.